A selection of T cell receptor beta chains follows, all from one sample in a study of blood T cell repertoires in COVID-19. Sequencing used immunoSEQ multiplex PCR; TCRdb keeps in-frame clones, though not all of them. The sample carries roughly 150,000 clones, more than 75% recorded once. Sequenced material: peripheral blood. The receptors derive from a man aged 55 to 70 with acute or convalescent COVID-19. Both conserved end residues are trimmed from each CDR3. Only some rows state a clone size, as once, few, many or a class for expanded clones.

TRBJ1-6 once TRBV19 ASSIRRINSGNSPLH
TRBJ2-3 . TRBV28 ASSPGGGTDTQY
TRBJ2-2 . TRBV27 ASRIIMGGGGLVTGELF
TRBJ1-1 . TRBV12-5 ASGPGTGWGNTEAF
TRBJ2-7 few TRBV7-6 ASSLVGGAGGTYEQY
TRBJ1-4 . TRBV3-1/TRBV3-2 ASSQEVRDEKLF
TRBJ2-7 . TRBV29-1 SVEGIGQAPYEQY
TRBJ2-3 once TRBV7-9 ASSASRDRLRTDTQY
TRBJ2-3 few TRBV3-1/TRBV3-2 ASSQNLAGGADTQY
TRBJ2-1 . TRBV13 ASSLVVSYNEQF
TRBJ2-3 . TRBV18 ASSPTSGTDTQY
TRBJ2-1 . TRBV18 ASSPPSRGYNEQF
TRBJ2-7 once TRBV11-3 ASSKPGQEAEQY
TRBJ1-5 . TRBV5-5 ASRTDPWTDNQPQH
TRBJ1-1 . TRBV4-1 ASSHIGTNNEAF
TRBJ2-7 once TRBV6-5 ASSYSGQGAYEQY
TRBJ2-3 . TRBV29-1 SVEDHLGQGSEDTQY
TRBJ1-5 . TRBV19 ASSLWGGDQPQH
TRBJ2-5 few TRBV25-1 ASSEFQEEETQY
TRBJ2-7 . TRBV5-1 ASSPGGGYEQY
TRBJ2-1 . TRBV6-5 ASRLIAGGRDEQF
TRBJ2-1 . TRBV9 ASSPSGTPYNEQF
TRBJ2-1 . TRBV6-5 ASSTLRGSGNEQF
TRBJ1-3 few TRBV28 AGRGGGSGNTIY
TRBJ2-5 . TRBV2 ASSGSGGWQETQY
TRBJ2-7 . TRBV19 ASSGTGGSEQY
TRBJ2-1 . TRBV7-9 ASSLPIAGAHEQF
TRBJ1-2 . TRBV28 ASTSEGTGEGYT
TRBJ1-5 . TRBV9 ASSGEQGQKNQPQH
TRBJ2-7 once TRBV6-5 ASSPWTDYEQY
TRBJ1-2 few TRBV24-1 ATSDGQPNYGYT
TRBJ2-7 . TRBV2 ASSGLDHGQY
TRBJ2-7 once TRBV5-1 ASSLAGEVREQY
TRBJ2-7 . TRBV5-1 ASRRDSYEQY
TRBJ1-1 few TRBV5-1 ASSLGGGSMNTEAF
TRBJ2-5 . TRBV29-1 SVREGLETQY
TRBJ1-1 once TRBV6-5 ASRPQGAHTEAF
TRBJ2-5 . TRBV7-8 ASSRTGVKETQY
TRBJ1-4 . TRBV18 ASSPRGGKATNEKLF
TRBJ1-2 . TRBV5-6 ASSLGSSGQGMFGYT
TRBJ2-1 . TRBV5-1 ASSPDLAGGPGGEQF
TRBJ2-3 . TRBV29-1 SVGVAGAGEGYLTDTQY
TRBJ2-1 . TRBV10-3 ATISGSNNEQF
TRBJ2-2 many TRBV7-9 ASSSTLAGYNPGELF
TRBJ1-1 . TRBV18 ASLPDRGLVNTEAF
TRBJ2-3 few TRBV10-3 ATGTDTQY